Here is one TCR beta chain with its context. What it binds is not known. The sample originates from a study of radiotherapy plus CTLA-4 blockade in lung cancer. Notes on the study in general: Tumor-derived TCR clones expanded in blood after radiotherapy plus ipilimumab.

The data were produced by immunoSEQ multiplex PCR, yet TCRdb's version contains in-frame clones alone and is incomplete. The table includes 80,000 to 100,000 clones, roughly 80% detected once. From germline, CDR1 is SEHNR and CDR2 FQNEAQ (reference sequence). This CDR3 contains 15 residues. The germline V and J ends were trimmed by 3 bases and 5 bases, with 16 bases remaining between them. The rearrangement joins TRBV7-9 to TRBJ2-5; D is possibly TRBD2 (6 bases). Sequenced here: peripheral blood, sampled from a patient treated with radiotherapy plus ipilimumab. The source is a human donor with non-small cell lung cancer who had a partial response to radiotherapy plus ipilimumab. Here the CDR3 DNA reads TGTGCCAGCAGCTTCTCGGGACTTACGGCGGAGACCCAGTACTTC. Residues: CASSFSGLTAETQYF.